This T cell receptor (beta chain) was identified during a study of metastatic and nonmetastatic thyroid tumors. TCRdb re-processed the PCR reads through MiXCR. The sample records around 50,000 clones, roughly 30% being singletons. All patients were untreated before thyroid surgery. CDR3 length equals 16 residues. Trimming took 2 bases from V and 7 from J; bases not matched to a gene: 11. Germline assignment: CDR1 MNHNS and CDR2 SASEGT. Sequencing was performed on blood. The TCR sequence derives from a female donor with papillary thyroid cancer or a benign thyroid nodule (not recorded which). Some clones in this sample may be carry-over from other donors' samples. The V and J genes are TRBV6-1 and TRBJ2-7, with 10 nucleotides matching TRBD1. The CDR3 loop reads CASSEKGTGARGEQYF. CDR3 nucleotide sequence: TGTGCCAGCAGTGAAAAAGGGACAGGGGCCCGGGGGGAGCAGTACTTC.